These 6 T cell receptor beta chains share one sample of origin, sequenced in a study of cytomegalovirus exposure and HLA in healthy donors. The PCR made use of 60 Vbeta and 13 Jbeta primers. Method: immunoSEQ multiplex PCR; TCRdb's copy keeps in-frame clones and lacks some. This sample has under 200,000 clones; about 62% occur once, and the top ten carry roughly 2.9%. Sample: PBMCs. The receptors shown here come from a middle-aged man in good health and CMV-seronegative.

The rearrangement uses TRBV6-1 and TRBJ2-2, with 7 bases that match TRBD2. Germline loops: CDR1 MNHNS, CDR2 SASEGT. The CDR3 contains 13 residues. With V trimmed by 6 bases and J by 8 bases, 6 bases remained unmatched. The CDR3 protein is CASRGTTIGELFF. The CDR3 DNA sequence: TGTGCCAGCAGAGGGACTACGATTGGGGAGCTGTTTTTT.

In its sample, this clone was seen a few times. This chain links TRBV4-3 with TRBJ2-1; 7 bases agree with TRBD2. The CDR3 loop spans 16 amino acids. Germline CDR1 and CDR2: LGHNA and YSLEER. The V gene end was trimmed by 0 bases and the J gene end by 8 bases; junction bases not matched to a gene: 10. CDR3 region: CASSQEILGGSYEQFF. The CDR3 region has the DNA TGCGCCAGCAGCCAAGAAATTCTAGGCGGGAGCTATGAGCAGTTCTTC.

This rearrangement joins TRBV10-3 to TRBJ2-1; 7 positions agree with TRBD2. With V trimmed by 0 bases and J by 7 bases, 9 bases remained unmatched. Germline V lookup: CDR1 ENHRY, CDR2 SYGVKD. CDR3 size: 16 residues. CDR3 nucleotide sequence: TGTGCCATCAGTGAGTCGAACGCCGCGGGAGCTAATGAGCAGTTCTTC. The encoded protein is CAISESNAAGANEQFF.

This clone was seen at least ten times. The chain has TRBV19 and TRBJ1-5; 12 positions match TRBD1. Germline lookup yields CDR1 LNHDA and CDR2 SQIVND (reference sequence). CDR3 length: 14 amino acids. J lost 6 bases, V lost 7 bases, and 4 bases had no gene match. CDR3 loop: CASTRDRGLQPQHF. CDR3 DNA: TGTGCCAGTACCAGGGACAGGGGGCTTCAGCCCCAGCATTTT.

This clone has only a few counts. V usage is TRBV28 and J usage is TRBJ1-4, with TRBD1 identical over 7 bases. The germline gives CDR1 MDHEN, CDR2 SYDVKM. The CDR3 consists of 16 residues. V was pared by 6 bases and J by 7 bases, with 14 bases of the junction left unmatched. The CDR3: CASSLIPRQGGEKLFF. The CDR3 DNA reads TGTGCCAGCAGCCTCATACCCCGACAGGGTGGTGAAAAACTGTTTTTT.

V usage is TRBV30 and J usage is TRBJ2-7; 13 positions agree with TRBD2. This CDR3 comprises 15 residues. Trimming cost V 1 base and J 6 bases; bases outside gene matches: 6. Germline loops: CDR1 GTSNPN, CDR2 SVGIG (reference sequence). The CDR3 sequence is CAWSASLAGGSEQYF. DNA for the CDR3: TGTGCCTGGAGTGCGTCACTAGCGGGAGGGAGCGAGCAGTACTTC.